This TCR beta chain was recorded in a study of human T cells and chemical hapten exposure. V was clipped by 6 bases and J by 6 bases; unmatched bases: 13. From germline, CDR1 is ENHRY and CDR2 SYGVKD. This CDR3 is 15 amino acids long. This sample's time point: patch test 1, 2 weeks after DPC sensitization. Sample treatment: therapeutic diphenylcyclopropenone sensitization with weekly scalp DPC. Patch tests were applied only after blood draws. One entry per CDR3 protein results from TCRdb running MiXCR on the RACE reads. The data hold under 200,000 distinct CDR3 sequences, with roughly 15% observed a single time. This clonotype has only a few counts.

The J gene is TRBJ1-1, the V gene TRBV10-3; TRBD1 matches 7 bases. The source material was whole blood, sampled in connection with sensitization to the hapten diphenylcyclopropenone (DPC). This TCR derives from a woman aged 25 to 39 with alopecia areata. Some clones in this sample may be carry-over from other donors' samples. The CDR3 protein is CAIRTGAGGVAEAFF. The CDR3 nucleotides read TGTGCCATCAGAACAGGGGCCGGGGGTGTCGCTGAAGCTTTCTTT.